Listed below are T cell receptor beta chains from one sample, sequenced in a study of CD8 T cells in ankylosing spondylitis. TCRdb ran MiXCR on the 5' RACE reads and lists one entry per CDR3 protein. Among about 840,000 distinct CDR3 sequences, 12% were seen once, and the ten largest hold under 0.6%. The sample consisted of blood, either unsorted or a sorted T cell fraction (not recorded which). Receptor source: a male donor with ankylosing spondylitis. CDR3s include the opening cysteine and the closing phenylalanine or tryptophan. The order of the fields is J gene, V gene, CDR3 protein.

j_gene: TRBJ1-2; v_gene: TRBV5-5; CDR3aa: CASSLWTGYGYTF
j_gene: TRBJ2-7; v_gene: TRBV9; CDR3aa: CASSEGPSYEQYF
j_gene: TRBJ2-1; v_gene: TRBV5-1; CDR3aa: CASSFMPRTSGRDPSYNEQFF
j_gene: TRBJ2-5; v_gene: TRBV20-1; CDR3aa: CSARSLGQETQYF
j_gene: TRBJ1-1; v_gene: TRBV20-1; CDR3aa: CSARGLRGLNTEAFF
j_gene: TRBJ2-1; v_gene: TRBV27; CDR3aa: CASSRFGGNRRNEQFF
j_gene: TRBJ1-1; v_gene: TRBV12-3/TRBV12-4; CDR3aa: CASSFLKNTEAFF
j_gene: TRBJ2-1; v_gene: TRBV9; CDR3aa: CASRLSGGAGEQFF
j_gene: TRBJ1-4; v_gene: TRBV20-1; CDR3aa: CSASGGRGPKLFF
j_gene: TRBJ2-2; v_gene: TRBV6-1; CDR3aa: CASSTGQDTNTGELFF
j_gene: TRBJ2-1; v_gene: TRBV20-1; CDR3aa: CSATGLSYNEQFF
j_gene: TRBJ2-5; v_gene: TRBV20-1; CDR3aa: CSVQRTRQYQETQYF
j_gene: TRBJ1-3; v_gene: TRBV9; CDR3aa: CASSARTWSGNTIYF
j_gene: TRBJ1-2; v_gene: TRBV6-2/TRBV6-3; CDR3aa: CASSYPENYGYTF
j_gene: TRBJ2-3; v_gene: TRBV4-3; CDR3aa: CASSLERRAADTQYF
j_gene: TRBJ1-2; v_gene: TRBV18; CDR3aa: CASSPLGAGYTF
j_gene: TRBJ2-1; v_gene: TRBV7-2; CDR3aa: CASSRSGSTYNEQFF
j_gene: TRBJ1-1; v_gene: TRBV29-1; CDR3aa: CSVGRETEAFF
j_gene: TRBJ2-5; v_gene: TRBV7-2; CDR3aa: CASSLQQLATQYF
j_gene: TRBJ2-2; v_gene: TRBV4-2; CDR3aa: CASSQRVDRGELFF
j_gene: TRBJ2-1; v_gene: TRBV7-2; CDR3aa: CASSLGASGGLIQFF
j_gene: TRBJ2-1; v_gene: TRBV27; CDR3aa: CASSTLAGDFNEQFF
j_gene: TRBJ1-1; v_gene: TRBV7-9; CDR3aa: CASSDRADTEAFF
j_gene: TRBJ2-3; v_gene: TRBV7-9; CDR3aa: CASSLVLVTDTQYF
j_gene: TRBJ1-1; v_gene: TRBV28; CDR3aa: CASSFGTGGLTTEAFF
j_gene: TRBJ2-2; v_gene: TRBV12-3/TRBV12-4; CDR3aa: CASSLKGNTGELFF
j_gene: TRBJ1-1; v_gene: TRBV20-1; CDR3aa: CSASRVTEAFF
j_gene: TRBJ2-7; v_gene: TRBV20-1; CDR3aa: CSASPQGLVYEQYF
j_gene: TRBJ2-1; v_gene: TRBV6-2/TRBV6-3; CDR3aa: CASVSWRAYNEQFF
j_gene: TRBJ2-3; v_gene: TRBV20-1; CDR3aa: CSATRDSTDTQYF
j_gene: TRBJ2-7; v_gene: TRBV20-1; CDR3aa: CSAQRSDYEQYF
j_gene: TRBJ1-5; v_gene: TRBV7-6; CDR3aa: CASSLSTDSNQPQHF
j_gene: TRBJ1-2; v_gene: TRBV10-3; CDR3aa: CANSDRNYGYTF
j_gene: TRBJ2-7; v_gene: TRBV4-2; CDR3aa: CASSQTRTSGGPYEQYF
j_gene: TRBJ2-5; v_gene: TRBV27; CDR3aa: CASSLTFGPYETQYF
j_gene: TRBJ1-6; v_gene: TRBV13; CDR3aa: CASSNSLYSPLHF
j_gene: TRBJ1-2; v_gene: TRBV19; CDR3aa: CASKGQPYYGYTF
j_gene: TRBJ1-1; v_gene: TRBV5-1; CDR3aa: CASSSGTRNTEAFF
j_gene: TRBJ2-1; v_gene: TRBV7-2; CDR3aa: CASSLAGSSYNEQFF
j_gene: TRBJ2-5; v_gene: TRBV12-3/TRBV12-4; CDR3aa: CASSPTGTWNEETQYF
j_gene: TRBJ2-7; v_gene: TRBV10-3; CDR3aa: CAISQGNGQYF
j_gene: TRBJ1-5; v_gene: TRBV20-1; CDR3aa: CSANRGRGNQPQHF
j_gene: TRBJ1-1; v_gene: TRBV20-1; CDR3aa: CSASDRFRAFF
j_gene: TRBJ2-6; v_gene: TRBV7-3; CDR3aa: CASSRMGAGANVLTF
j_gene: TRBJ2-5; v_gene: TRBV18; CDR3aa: CASSPPNREGTQYF
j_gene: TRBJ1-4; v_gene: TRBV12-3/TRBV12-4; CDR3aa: CASSLGALKLFF
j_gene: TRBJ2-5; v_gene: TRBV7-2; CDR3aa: CASSFRSGEETQYF
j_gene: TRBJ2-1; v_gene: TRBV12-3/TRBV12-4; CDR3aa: CASSLASGGATEQFF
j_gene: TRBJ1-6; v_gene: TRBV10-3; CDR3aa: CAISERRTDNSPLHF
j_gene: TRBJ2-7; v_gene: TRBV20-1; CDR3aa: CSAYKTGAREQYF
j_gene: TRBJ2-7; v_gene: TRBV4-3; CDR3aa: CASSQGDRGYEQYF
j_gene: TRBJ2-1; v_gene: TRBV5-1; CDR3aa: CASSLEQFYNEQFF
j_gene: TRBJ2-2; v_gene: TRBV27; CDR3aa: CASTQGLAGGRGTGELFF
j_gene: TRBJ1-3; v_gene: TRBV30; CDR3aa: CAWGTRARYGNTIYF
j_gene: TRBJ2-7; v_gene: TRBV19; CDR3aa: CASSMRDSYEQYF